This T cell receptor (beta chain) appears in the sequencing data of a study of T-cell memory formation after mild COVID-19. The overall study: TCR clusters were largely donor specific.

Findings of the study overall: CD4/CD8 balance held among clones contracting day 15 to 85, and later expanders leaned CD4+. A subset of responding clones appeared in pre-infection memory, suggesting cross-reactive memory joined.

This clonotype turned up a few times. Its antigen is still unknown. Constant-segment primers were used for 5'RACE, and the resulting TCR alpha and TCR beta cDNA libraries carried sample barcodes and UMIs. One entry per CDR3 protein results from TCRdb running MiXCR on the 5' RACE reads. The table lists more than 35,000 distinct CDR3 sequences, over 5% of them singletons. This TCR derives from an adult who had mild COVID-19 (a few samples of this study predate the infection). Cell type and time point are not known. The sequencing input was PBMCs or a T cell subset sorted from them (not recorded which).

The CDR3 loop is CASSSPGGAKNIQYF. As DNA, the CDR3 is TGTGCCAGCAGCTCCCCTGGGGGGGCCAAAAACATTCAGTACTTC. The gene calls are TRBV7-3 and TRBJ2-4, with D maybe TRBD2 (6 bases). Germline CDR1 SGHTA, CDR2 FQGTGA. The CDR3 contains 15 residues. Trimming left V 4 bases short and J 1 base short, with 11 bases between.